This passage covers 8 T cell receptor beta chains from one sample sequenced in a study of blood T cell repertoires in COVID-19. TCRdb's copy holds only in-frame clones and misses some; the assay was immunoSEQ multiplex PCR. This repertoire shows about 220,000 clones, 80% found once; its top ten account for approximately 6.6%. Sequencing was carried out using peripheral blood. The receptors come from a woman in her 70s with acute or convalescent COVID-19.

The chain joins TRBV9 to TRBJ2-1; TRBD2 agrees at 8 bases. V trimming: 0 bases; J trimming: 10 bases; junction bases outside the gene matches: 6. CDR1 is SGDLS and CDR2 is YYNGEE in the germline V gene. The CDR3 is 14 residues long. The CDR3 sequence: CASSVDSRGAEQFF. In nucleotides, the CDR3 is TGTGCCAGCAGCGTAGATTCGCGGGGGGCCGAGCAGTTCTTC.

Comment on this clone: This specimen includes other DNA sequences encoding the same CDR3. The chain carries TRBV7-9 and TRBJ2-3; TRBD1 might be the D (6 bases). Germline V gene sequence: CDR1 SEHNR, CDR2 FQNEAQ (reference sequence). The CDR3 covers 15 residues. V was shortened by 4 bases and J by 2 bases, with 13 bases between the two germline ends. CDR3: CASSSDRSSTDTQYF. CDR3 coding DNA: TGTGCCAGCAGCTCCGACAGGTCGTCCACAGATACGCAGTATTTT.

This chain joins TRBV7-9 and TRBJ2-5; 7 nucleotides match TRBD2. V lost 5 bases, J lost 7 bases, and 7 bases stayed unmatched. CDR3 length: 13 amino acids. The germline V gene has CDR1 SEHNR and CDR2 FQNEAQ (reference sequence). The CDR3 is CASSQRSGATQYF. The CDR3 DNA reads as TGTGCCAGCAGCCAGAGGAGCGGGGCGACCCAGTACTTC.

The CDR3 DNA sequence: TGTGCCAGTAGTATGGACAGGGGGCTAGGGGAGCTGTTTTTT. It yields the protein CASSMDRGLGELFF. The chain employs TRBV19 and TRBJ2-2, with 11 bases that match TRBD1. V dropped 3 bases and J dropped 8; count of bases not matched to a gene: 2. The CDR3 spans 14 residues. Germline-derived CDR1 and CDR2 are LNHDA and SQIVND (reference sequence).

The chain employs TRBV7-6 and TRBJ2-3; TRBD1 matches 8 bases. The CDR3 is made up of 14 amino acids. The V gene end was trimmed by 5 bases and the J gene end by 3 bases; junction bases not matched to a gene: 4. Germline values: CDR1 SGHVS, CDR2 FNYEAQ. CDR3 region: CASSQGAVTDTQYF. CDR3 DNA sequence: TGTGCCAGCAGCCAGGGGGCAGTAACAGATACGCAGTATTTT.

The rearrangement links TRBV3-1 (or the pseudogene TRBV3-2) to TRBJ2-1; D possibly corresponds to TRBD2 (6 bases). V lost 9 bases, J lost 5 bases, and 14 bases lay in between. Germline V CDR1 and CDR2: LGHDT, YNNKEL (reference sequence). The CDR3 loop spans 13 amino acids. The CDR3 DNA follows: TGTGCCAGTACCCAGACTAGGAACAATGAGCAGTTCTTC. It encodes CASTQTRNNEQFF.

This clone occurred a few times. In DNA, the CDR3 is TGCGCCAGCAGCCAAGATCCTAGAGCTAACTATGGCTACACCTTC. Translating gives CASSQDPRANYGYTF. V usage is TRBV4-3 and J usage is TRBJ1-2; D not resolved. This CDR3 has 15 amino acids. The V gene lost 0 bases and the J gene lost 0 bases, with 8 bases spanning the gap. CDR1 LGHNA and CDR2 YSLEER come from the germline V gene.

This chain uses TRBV9 with TRBJ1-2, with D uncertain. Trimming removed 2 bases from V and 4 bases from J, with 18 bases in between. In germline, CDR1 is SGDLS, CDR2 YYNGEE. The CDR3 spans 16 residues. CDR3 DNA sequence: TGTGCCAGCAGCGTCCTCCCGGAGGGCAGAAGCTATGGCTACACCTTC. This gives the protein CASSVLPEGRSYGYTF.